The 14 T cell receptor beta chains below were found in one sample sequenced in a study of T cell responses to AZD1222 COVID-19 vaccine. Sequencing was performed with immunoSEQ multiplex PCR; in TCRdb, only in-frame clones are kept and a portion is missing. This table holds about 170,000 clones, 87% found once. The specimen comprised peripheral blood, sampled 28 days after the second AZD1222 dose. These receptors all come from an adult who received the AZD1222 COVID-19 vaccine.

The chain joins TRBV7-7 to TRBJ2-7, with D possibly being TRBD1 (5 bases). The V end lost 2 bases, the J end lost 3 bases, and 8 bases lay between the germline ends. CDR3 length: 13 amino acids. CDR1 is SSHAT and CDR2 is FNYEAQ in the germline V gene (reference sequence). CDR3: CASSLSQGYEQYF. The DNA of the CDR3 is TGTGCCAGCAGCTTATCTCAGGGCTACGAGCAGTACTTC. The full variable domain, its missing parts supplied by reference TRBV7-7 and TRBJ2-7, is GAGVSQSPRYKVTKRGQDVTLRCDPISSHATLYWYQQALGQGPEFLTYFNYEAQPDKSGLPSDRFSAERPEGSISTLTIQRTEQRDSAMYRCASSLSQGYEQYFGPGTRLTVT.

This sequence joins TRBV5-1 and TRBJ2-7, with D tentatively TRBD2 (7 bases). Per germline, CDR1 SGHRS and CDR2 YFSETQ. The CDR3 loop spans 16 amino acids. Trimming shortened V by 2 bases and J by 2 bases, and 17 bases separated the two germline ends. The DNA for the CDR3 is TGCGCCAGCAGCTTCCTGGGGGCTAGCGGAACCTACGAGCAGTACTTC. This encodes CASSFLGASGTYEQYF. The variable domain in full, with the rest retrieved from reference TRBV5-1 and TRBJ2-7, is KAGVTQTPRYLIKTRGQQVTLSCSPISGHRSVSWYQQTPGQGLQFLFEYFSETQRNKGNFPGRFSGRQFSNSRSEMNVSTLELGDSALYLCASSFLGASGTYEQYFGPGTRLTVT.

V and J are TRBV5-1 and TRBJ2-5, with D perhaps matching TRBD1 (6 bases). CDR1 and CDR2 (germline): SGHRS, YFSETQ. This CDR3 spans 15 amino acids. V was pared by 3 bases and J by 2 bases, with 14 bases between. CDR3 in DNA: TGCGCCAGCAGCTCCTACAGGGCTGAACAAGAGACCCAGTACTTC. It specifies CASSSYRAEQETQYF.

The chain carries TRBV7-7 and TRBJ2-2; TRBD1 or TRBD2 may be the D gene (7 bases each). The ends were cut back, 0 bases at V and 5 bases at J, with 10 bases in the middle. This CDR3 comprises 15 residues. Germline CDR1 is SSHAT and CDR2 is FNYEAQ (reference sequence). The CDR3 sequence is CASSLAQGGTGELFF. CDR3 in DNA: TGTGCCAGCAGCTTAGCGCAGGGGGGGACCGGGGAGCTGTTTTTT.

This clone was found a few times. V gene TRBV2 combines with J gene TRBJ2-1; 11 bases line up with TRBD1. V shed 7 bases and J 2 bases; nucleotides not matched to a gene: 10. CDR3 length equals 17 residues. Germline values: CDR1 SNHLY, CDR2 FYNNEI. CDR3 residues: CASIRDRGMSTYNEQFF. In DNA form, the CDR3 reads TGTGCCAGCATCCGGGACAGGGGGATGAGCACCTACAATGAGCAGTTCTTC.

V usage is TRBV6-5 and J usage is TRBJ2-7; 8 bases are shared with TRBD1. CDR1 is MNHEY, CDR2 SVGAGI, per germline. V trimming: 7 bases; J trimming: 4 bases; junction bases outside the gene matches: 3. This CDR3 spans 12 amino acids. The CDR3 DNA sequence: TGTGCCAGCACCCGGGACAGGTACGAGCAGTACTTC. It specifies CASTRDRYEQYF.

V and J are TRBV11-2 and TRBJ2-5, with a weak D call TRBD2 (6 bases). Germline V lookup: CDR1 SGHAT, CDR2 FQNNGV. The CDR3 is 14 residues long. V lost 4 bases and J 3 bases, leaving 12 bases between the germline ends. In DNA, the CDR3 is TGTGCCAGCAGCTCGGGGGACTTTAAAGAGACCCAGTACTTC. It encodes CASSSGDFKETQYF. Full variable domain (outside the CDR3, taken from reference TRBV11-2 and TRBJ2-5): EAGVAQSPRYKIIEKRQSVAFWCNPISGHATLYWYQQILGQGPKLLIQFQNNGVVDDSQLPKDRFSAERLKGVDSTLKIQPAKLEDSAVYLCASSSGDFKETQYFGPGTRLLVL.

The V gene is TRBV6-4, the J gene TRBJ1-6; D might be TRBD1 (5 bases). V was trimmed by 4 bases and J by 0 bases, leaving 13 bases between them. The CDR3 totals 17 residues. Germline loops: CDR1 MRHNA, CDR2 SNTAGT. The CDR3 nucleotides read TGTGCCAGCAGTGCCGGAGGGGCGGACTCCTATAATTCACCCCTCCACTTT. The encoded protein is CASSAGGADSYNSPLHF.

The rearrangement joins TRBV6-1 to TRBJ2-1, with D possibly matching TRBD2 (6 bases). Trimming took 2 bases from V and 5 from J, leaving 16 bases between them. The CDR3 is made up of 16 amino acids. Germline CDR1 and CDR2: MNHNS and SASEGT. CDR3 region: CASSEPPGAGNNEQFF. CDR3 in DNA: TGTGCCAGCAGTGAACCTCCCGGGGCGGGGAACAATGAGCAGTTCTTC.

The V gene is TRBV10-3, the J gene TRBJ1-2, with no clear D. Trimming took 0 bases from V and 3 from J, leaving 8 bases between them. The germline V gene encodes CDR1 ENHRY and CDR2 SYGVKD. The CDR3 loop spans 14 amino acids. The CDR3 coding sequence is TGTGCCATCAGTGAGTCGAGAGCGGACTATGGCTACACCTTC. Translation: CAISESRADYGYTF.

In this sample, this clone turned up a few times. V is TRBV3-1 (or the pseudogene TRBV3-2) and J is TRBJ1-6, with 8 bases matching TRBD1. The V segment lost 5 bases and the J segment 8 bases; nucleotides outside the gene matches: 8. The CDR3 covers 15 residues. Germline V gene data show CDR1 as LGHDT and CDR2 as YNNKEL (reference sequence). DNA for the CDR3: TGTGCCAGCAGCATCGGGGGACAGGTGTATTCACCCCTCCACTTT. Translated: CASSIGGQVYSPLHF.

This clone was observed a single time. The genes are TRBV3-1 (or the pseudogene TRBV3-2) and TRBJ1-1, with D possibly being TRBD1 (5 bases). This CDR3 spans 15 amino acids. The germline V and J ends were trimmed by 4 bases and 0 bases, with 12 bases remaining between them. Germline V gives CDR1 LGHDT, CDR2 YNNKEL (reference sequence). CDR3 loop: CASSPRGGLNTEAFF. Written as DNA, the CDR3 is TGTGCCAGCAGCCCCCGTGGGGGATTGAACACTGAAGCTTTCTTT.

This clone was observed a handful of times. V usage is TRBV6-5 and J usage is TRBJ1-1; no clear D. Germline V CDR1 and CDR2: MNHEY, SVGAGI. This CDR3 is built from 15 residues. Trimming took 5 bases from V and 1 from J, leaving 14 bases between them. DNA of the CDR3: TGTGCCAGCAGTAGTCCTAGACGCGGGAACACTGAAGCTTTCTTT. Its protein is CASSSPRRGNTEAFF.

The CDR3 sequence is CASSRDSNQPQHF. The CDR3 nucleotides read TGTGCCAGCAGTCGGGACAGTAATCAGCCCCAGCATTTT. The chain recombines TRBV6-5 with TRBJ1-5, with 7 bases lining up with TRBD1. The CDR3 length is 13 residues. The V segment lost 5 bases and the J segment 4 bases; nucleotides outside the gene matches: 2. Germline-derived CDR1 and CDR2 are MNHEY and SVGAGI.